The next 14 T cell receptor beta chains were all read from a single sample in a study of T-cell reconstitution after alpha-beta-depleted transplantation in children. TCRbeta library preparation incorporated unique molecular identifiers. Via MiXCR, TCRdb re-called the PCR reads, giving one row per CDR3 protein. The sample consists of approximately 150,000 distinct CDR3 sequences, around 8.5% of them appearing once. Source: PBMCs, mostly from graft donor cells, taken 180 days after TCRalphabeta/CD19-depleted stem cell transplant. The origin of the receptors is a female patient under 10 years old who had a stem cell transplant for congenital amegakaryocytic thrombocytopenia, so the T cells may come from the graft donor.

At least ten counts were recorded for this clonotype. The chain employs TRBV7-7 and TRBJ2-5, with 10 bases lining up with TRBD1. V lost 5 bases, J lost 1 base, and 7 bases stayed unmatched. CDR1 and CDR2 (germline): SSHAT, FNYEAQ (reference sequence). This CDR3 region has 16 residues. The CDR3 protein is CASSGGQGRFQETQYF. CDR3 nucleotide sequence: TGTGCCAGCAGCGGGGGACAGGGGCGTTTCCAAGAGACCCAGTACTTC.

There are many counts of this clonotype. This rearrangement joins TRBV25-1 to TRBJ2-1, with D possibly being TRBD1 (5 bases). This CDR3 contains 16 residues. Trimming stripped 4 bases from V and 2 bases from J, with 15 bases between. The germline gives CDR1 MGHDK, CDR2 SYGVNS. CDR3 residues: CASSVQGLLPYNEQFF. In DNA form, the CDR3 reads TGTGCCAGCAGTGTGCAGGGCCTCCTCCCCTACAATGAGCAGTTCTTC.

Remarks on this clonotype: This sequence may be a read error, since a much larger clone differs from it by one base. The rearrangement joins TRBV24-1 to TRBJ2-7; D is perhaps TRBD1 or TRBD2 (5 bases each). CDR3 size: 14 residues. The germline V gene encodes CDR1 KGHDR and CDR2 SFDVKD. V was clipped by 4 bases and J by 5 bases, with 14 bases between them. The CDR3 DNA reads as TGTGCCACCAGTGAGGGGACCAGGCCACACGAGCAGTACTTC. Its protein is CATSEGTRPHEQYF.

This clonotype has a count of ten or more. This chain links TRBV20-1 with TRBJ2-1, with unresolved D. Trimming shortened V by 4 bases and J by 9 bases, and 4 bases separated the two germline ends. Looked up from germline, CDR1 is DFQATT and CDR2 is SNEGSKA (reference sequence). This CDR3 spans 9 amino acids. CDR3 amino acids: CSATGEQFF. As DNA, the CDR3 is TGCAGTGCTACTGGTGAGCAGTTCTTC.

The sample holds a few counts of this clonotype. The chain joins TRBV7-3 to TRBJ2-1; 10 bases map to TRBD2. CDR1 and CDR2 (germline): SGHTA, FQGTGA. CDR3 length: 15 amino acids. The V segment lost 5 bases and the J segment 4 bases; nucleotides outside the gene matches: 5. In DNA, the CDR3 is TGTGCCAGCAGCCCGCTAGCGGGAGCTTACAATGAGCAGTTCTTC. Amino acid sequence: CASSPLAGAYNEQFF.

In its sample, this clonotype was seen many times. The chain links TRBV12-3 or TRBV12-4 to TRBJ1-2; 10 bases are a match to TRBD1. Losses at the gene ends were 5 bases for V and 6 bases for J; bases not matched to a gene: 12. The CDR3 length is 16 residues. The CDR3 loop reads CASSALRDRGIDGYTF. The CDR3 nucleotides are TGTGCCAGCAGTGCTCTCCGGGACAGGGGCATTGATGGCTACACCTTC.

This clonotype occurred a few times. The CDR3 sequence: CASSLLQGAGSGELFF. DNA for the CDR3: TGTGCCAGCAGCCTGCTACAGGGGGCAGGATCCGGGGAGCTGTTTTTT. The V call is TRBV7-9, the J call TRBJ2-2, with 9 bases aligning to TRBD1. Germline V CDR1 and CDR2: SEHNR, FQNEAQ (reference sequence). J gave up 6 bases and V 5 bases, and 10 bases lay outside the gene matches. The CDR3 consists of 16 residues.

This clonotype was counted many times. The V call is TRBV19, the J call TRBJ1-4, with D perhaps TRBD1 (6 bases). V lost 6 bases to trimming and J lost 10 bases, with 18 bases between them. Germline CDR1 reads LNHDA; CDR2 reads SQIVND (reference sequence). The CDR3 runs to 14 residues. The chain's CDR3 is CASSPRGGGGKLFF. For the CDR3, the DNA is TGTGCCAGTAGCCCCCGTGGAGGGGGAGGAAAACTGTTTTTT.

This clonotype rates as medium-sized. The chain is built from TRBV12-3 or TRBV12-4 and TRBJ1-2, with D unclear. The CDR3 is made up of 13 amino acids. Trimming left V 3 bases short and J 7 bases short, with 12 bases between. CDR3 sequence (DNA): TGTGCCAGCAGTTTGGAGGTAGCTTCTGGCTACACCTTC. It is translated as CASSLEVASGYTF.

This clonotype was seen at least ten times. This chain links TRBV20-1 with TRBJ1-1, with D unclear. V lost 0 bases, J lost 5 bases, and 16 bases lay in between. CDR3 size: 15 residues. Germline values: CDR1 DFQATT, CDR2 SNEGSKA (reference sequence). The CDR3 coding sequence is TGCAGTGCTAGAGAGACTCCTCCGAGAGCGACTGAAGCTTTCTTT. It is translated as CSARETPPRATEAFF.

This chain links TRBV12-3 or TRBV12-4 with TRBJ2-5; D perhaps matches TRBD1 (5 bases). The V end lost 3 bases, the J end lost 2 bases, and 13 bases lay between the germline ends. This CDR3 spans 15 amino acids. This CDR3 is CASSLFRARQETQYF. DNA for the CDR3: TGTGCCAGCAGTTTGTTCAGGGCCCGACAAGAGACCCAGTACTTC.

This clonotype was counted many times. The rearrangement joins TRBV5-1 to TRBJ2-7; 10 bases agree with TRBD1. V shed 4 bases, J shed 3 bases, and the junction held 4 bases outside the gene matches. The CDR3 covers 14 residues. Germline values: CDR1 SGHRS, CDR2 YFSETQ. CDR3 DNA: TGCGCCAGCAGCGTGGGACAGGGGTTCTACGAGCAGTACTTC. Its translation: CASSVGQGFYEQYF.

The rearrangement uses TRBV6-5 and TRBJ1-2, with D tentatively TRBD1 (6 bases). Germline V CDR1 and CDR2: MNHEY, SVGAGI. CDR3 length: 14 amino acids. V was cut by 6 bases and J by 0 bases, with 11 bases left in between. This CDR3 reads CASSRQAPNYGYTF. The DNA for the CDR3 is TGTGCCAGCAGCAGACAGGCCCCTAACTATGGCTACACCTTC.

The table lists this clonotype with a few counts. The CDR3 nucleotides read TGCAGTGCCCGGGACTGGGAGAACACTGAAGCTTTCTTT. Translating gives CSARDWENTEAFF. The chain is built from TRBV20-1 and TRBJ1-1; D may be TRBD1 (5 bases). CDR3 size: 13 residues. Germline CDR1 reads DFQATT; CDR2 reads SNEGSKA (reference sequence). V was shortened by 6 bases and J by 1 base, with 12 bases between the two germline ends.